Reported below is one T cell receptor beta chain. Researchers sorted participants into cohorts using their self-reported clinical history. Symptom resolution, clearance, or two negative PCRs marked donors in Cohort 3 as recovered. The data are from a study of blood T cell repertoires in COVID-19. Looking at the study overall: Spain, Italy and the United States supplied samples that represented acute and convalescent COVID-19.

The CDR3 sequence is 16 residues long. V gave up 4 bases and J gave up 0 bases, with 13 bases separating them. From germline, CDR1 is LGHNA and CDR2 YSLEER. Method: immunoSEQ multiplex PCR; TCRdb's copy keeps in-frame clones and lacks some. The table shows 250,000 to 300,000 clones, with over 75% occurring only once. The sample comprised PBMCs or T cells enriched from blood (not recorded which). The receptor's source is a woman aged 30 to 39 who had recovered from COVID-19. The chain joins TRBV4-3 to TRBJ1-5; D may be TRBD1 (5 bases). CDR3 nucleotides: TGCGCCAGCAGCCGGGACTGGGGAGATAGCAATCAGCCCCAGCATTTT. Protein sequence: CASSRDWGDSNQPQHF.